This paragraph covers one T cell receptor beta chain sequence. What it recognizes is unknown. This CDR3 spans 15 amino acids. Germline lookup yields CDR1 LGHNA and CDR2 YNFKEQ. Trimming shortened V by 4 bases and J by 0 bases, and 10 bases separated the two germline ends. Only in-frame clones appear in the TCRdb table, and some are missing; sequencing was by immunoSEQ multiplex PCR. The table records some 140,000 clones, roughly 89% of them present only once. The data derive from a study of cytomegalovirus exposure and HLA in healthy donors. Overall study findings and caveats: Under in vitro conditions, three CMV-associated chains were confirmed as specific for CMV antigens. A subsequent analysis found that TCR clusters from the first cohort also tended to co-occur in the roughly 120 validation repertoires, with around 94% of cluster scores above 0. According to reports, the classifier identified cytomegalovirus status with high specificity and sensitivity. Cytomegalovirus-associated status was assigned to 150 or so TCR beta chains.

The receptor was derived from a woman under 30 in good health and CMV-seropositive. The sample taken for sequencing was PBMCs. The rearrangement joins TRBV4-2 to TRBJ1-5, with D tentatively TRBD1 (6 bases). The CDR3 DNA reads as TGTGCCAGCAGCCTCCGACAGGATAGCAATCAGCCCCAGCATTTT. Its translation is CASSLRQDSNQPQHF.